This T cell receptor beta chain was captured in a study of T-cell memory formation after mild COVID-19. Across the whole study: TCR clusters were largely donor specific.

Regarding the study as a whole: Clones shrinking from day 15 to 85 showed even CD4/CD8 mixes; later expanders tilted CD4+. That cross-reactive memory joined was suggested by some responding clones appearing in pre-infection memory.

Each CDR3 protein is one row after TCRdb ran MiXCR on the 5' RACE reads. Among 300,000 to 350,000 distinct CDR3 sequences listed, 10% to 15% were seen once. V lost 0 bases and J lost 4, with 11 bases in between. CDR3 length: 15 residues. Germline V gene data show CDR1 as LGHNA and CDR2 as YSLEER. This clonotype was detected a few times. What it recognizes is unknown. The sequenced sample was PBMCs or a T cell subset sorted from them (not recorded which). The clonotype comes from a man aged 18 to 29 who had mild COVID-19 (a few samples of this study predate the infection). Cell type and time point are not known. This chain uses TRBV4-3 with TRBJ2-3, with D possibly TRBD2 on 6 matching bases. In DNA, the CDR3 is TGCGCCAGCAGCCAAGAGGGGGGTGGGGCAGATACGCAGTATTTT. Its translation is CASSQEGGGADTQYF.